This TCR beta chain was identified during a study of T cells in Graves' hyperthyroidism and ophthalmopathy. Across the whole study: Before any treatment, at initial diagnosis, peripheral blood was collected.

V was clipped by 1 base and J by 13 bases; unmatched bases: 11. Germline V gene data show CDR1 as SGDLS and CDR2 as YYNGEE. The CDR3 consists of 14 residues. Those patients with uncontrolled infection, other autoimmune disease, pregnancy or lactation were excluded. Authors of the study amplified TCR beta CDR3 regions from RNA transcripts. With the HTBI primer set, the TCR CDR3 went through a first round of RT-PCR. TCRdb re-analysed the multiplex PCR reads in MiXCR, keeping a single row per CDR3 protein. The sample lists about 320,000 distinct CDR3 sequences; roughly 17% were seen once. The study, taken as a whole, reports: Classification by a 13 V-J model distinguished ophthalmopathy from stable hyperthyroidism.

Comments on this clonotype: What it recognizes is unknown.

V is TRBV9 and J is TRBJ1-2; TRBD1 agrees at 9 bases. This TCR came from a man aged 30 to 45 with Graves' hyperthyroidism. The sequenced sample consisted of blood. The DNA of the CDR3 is TGTGCCAGCAGCGTAAGATCGGGACAGGGAATTTGCACCTTC. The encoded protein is CASSVRSGQGICTF.